These 28 T cell receptor beta chains came from one sample sequenced in a study of Graves' ophthalmopathy and Graves' hyperthyroidism. TCR beta CDR3 regions were amplified from RNA transcripts. RT-PCR in the first round used HTBI primers; a second-round multiplex PCR followed. TCRdb used MiXCR to reprocess the multiplex PCR reads, holding one entry per CDR3 protein. The data hold 600,000 to 700,000 distinct CDR3 sequences, with roughly 39% observed a single time. Sequencing was done on a sample of peripheral blood. The source of these receptors is an adult man with Graves' ophthalmopathy.

The chain has TRBV7-8 and TRBJ2-2; D not resolved. The CDR3 extends over 18 amino acids. V was pared by 5 bases and J by 13 bases, with 32 bases between. CDR1 is SGHVS, CDR2 FQNEAQ, per germline. The CDR3 DNA follows: TGTGCCAGCAGCCTCATATACAGTGACACCGACCCACTGGGTCCGCTGTTTTTT. The encoded protein is CASSLIYSDTDPLGPLFF.

At least ten counts were recorded for this clonotype. This chain joins TRBV4-3 and TRBJ2-2; TRBD1 aligns across 7 bases. V shed 2 bases, J shed 5 bases, and the junction held 2 bases outside the gene matches. Germline V gene data show CDR1 as LGHNA and CDR2 as YSLEER. CDR3 length equals 14 residues. The CDR3: CASSQRDRTGELFF. The CDR3, as DNA: TGCGCCAGCAGCCAAAGGGACAGAACCGGGGAGCTGTTTTTT.

This chain links TRBV10-3 with TRBJ1-4; the D is unclear. CDR1 is ENHRY, CDR2 SYGVKD, per germline. Trimming left V 0 bases short and J 3 bases short, with 8 bases between. CDR3 length: 15 amino acids. As DNA, the CDR3 is TGTGCCATCAGTGAGTCAGGGAGATCTAATGAAAAACTGTTTTTT. Encoded protein: CAISESGRSNEKLFF.

The chain links TRBV7-9 to TRBJ1-1; tentatively, D is TRBD1 (6 bases). The germline gives CDR1 SEHNR, CDR2 FQNEAQ (reference sequence). Trimming removed 4 bases from V and 7 bases from J, with 13 bases in between. The CDR3 has 13 amino acids. CDR3 DNA: TGTGCCAGCAGCTACGGGACAACTAATGAAGCTTTCTTT. Translating it yields CASSYGTTNEAFF.

There are a few counts of this clonotype. The gene calls are TRBV30 and TRBJ1-2; tentative D call: TRBD1 (5 bases). CDR1 GTSNPN and CDR2 SVGIG come from the germline V gene (reference sequence). V was trimmed by 5 bases and J by 5 bases, leaving 12 bases between them. CDR3 length: 12 residues. CDR3 amino acids: CAWAPGLYGYTF. The CDR3 DNA reads TGTGCCTGGGCCCCGGGACTTTATGGCTACACCTTC.

The chain joins TRBV5-1 to TRBJ1-4, with 7 bases identical to TRBD1. This CDR3 spans 15 amino acids. The germline V gene encodes CDR1 SGHRS and CDR2 YFSETQ. With 4 bases clipped from V and 5 bases from J, the junction kept 8 bases outside the gene matches. In DNA form, the CDR3 reads TGCGCCAGCAGCAGAAGGGGGCTGATCAATGAAAAACTGTTTTTT. Its protein product is CASSRRGLINEKLFF.

Many counts were recorded for this clonotype. The J gene is TRBJ1-1, the V gene TRBV4-1; D remains ambiguous. The ends were cut back, 0 bases at V and 5 bases at J, with 10 bases in the middle. Germline V CDR1 and CDR2: MGHRA, YSYEKL. The CDR3 is 14 residues long. CDR3 sequence: CASSQEVGVTEAFF. Written as DNA, the CDR3 is TGCGCCAGCAGCCAAGAGGTGGGAGTAACTGAAGCTTTCTTT.

In the case of this clonotype: This sequence may be a read error, since a much larger clone differs from it by one base. Likely a read error: the CDR3 ends without its conserved phenylalanine or tryptophan. The chain uses TRBV7-9 and TRBJ2-2, with no clear D. Germline V CDR1 and CDR2: SEHNR, FQNEAQ (reference sequence). CDR3 length equals 12 residues. The germline V and J ends were trimmed by 5 bases and 11 bases, with 12 bases remaining between them. The DNA of the CDR3 is TGTGCCAGCAGCGGCCTAGAGGAAGAGCTGTTTCTT. Protein product: CASSGLEEELFL.

This chain connects TRBV7-9 to TRBJ1-6; D gene uncertain. Between the trimmed V and J ends, which lost 5 bases and 13 bases, there was a span of 18 bases. The CDR3 contains 14 residues. Germline V CDR1 and CDR2: SEHNR, FQNEAQ (reference sequence). The CDR3 DNA sequence: TGTGCCAGCAGCAGAGGTGGCGGGTTTCAGCCCCTCCACTTT. It specifies CASSRGGGFQPLHF.

This clonotype has a handful of counts. CDR3 sequence: CASSPSTEETQYF. The DNA for the CDR3 is TGTGCCAGCAGCCCATCGACAGAAGAGACCCAGTACTTC. The genes are TRBV3-1 and TRBJ2-5; TRBD1 might be the D (5 bases). This CDR3 region has 13 residues. The germline V gene has CDR1 LGHDT and CDR2 YNNKEL (reference sequence). Trimming took 4 bases from V and 3 from J, leaving 9 bases between them.

This clonotype showed up many times. The J gene is TRBJ1-2, the V gene TRBV5-1; D gene ambiguous. V dropped 0 bases and J dropped 5 bases, with 8 bases sitting between them. There are 13 residues in the CDR3. Germline V gene lookup returns CDR1 SGHRS and CDR2 YFSETQ. In DNA, the CDR3 is TGCGCCAGCAGCTTGGCTCAAAGTTATGGCTACACCTTC. It is translated as CASSLAQSYGYTF. The whole variable domain, remainder taken from reference TRBV5-1 and TRBJ1-2, is KAGVTQTPRYLIKTRGQQVTLSCSPISGHRSVSWYQQTPGQGLQFLFEYFSETQRNKGNFPGRFSGRQFSNSRSEMNVSTLELGDSALYLCASSLAQSYGYTFGSGTRLTVV.

Note on this clonotype: One end of the junction fails to match germline, which may point to a read error. J is TRBJ2-7 and V is TRBV2; 7 nucleotides align to TRBD1. CDR3 size: 14 residues. The germline CDR1 and CDR2 sequences are SNHLY and FYNNEI. Here the CDR3 reads CASSVKGQSYEQYF. In DNA, the CDR3 is TGTGCCAGCAGTGTAAAGGGACAGTCCTATGAGCAGTACTTC.

J is TRBJ1-5 and V is TRBV12-5; tentative D call: TRBD1 (5 bases). With 1 base removed from V and 1 base from J, the gap between germline ends came to 14 bases. The CDR3 loop spans 17 amino acids. Germline V lookup: CDR1 LGHNT, CDR2 FRNRAP. The CDR3 coding sequence is TGTGCTAGTGGTTTGGCCCTCCCGGGGGACAGCAATCAGCCCCAGCATTTT. Protein: CASGLALPGDSNQPQHF.

The genes are TRBV7-9 and TRBJ1-2; TRBD1 matches at 9 bases. Germline-derived CDR1 and CDR2 are SEHNR and FQNEAQ (reference sequence). The CDR3 is made up of 15 amino acids. Germline trimming cut 5 bases from V and 4 bases from J; bases unmatched to any gene: 8. This CDR3 reads CASSHRTGVSYGYTF. The CDR3 DNA reads TGTGCCAGCAGCCATCGGACAGGGGTTAGCTATGGCTACACCTTC.

This clonotype appeared many times. The V and J genes are TRBV9 and TRBJ2-2; D remains ambiguous. The CDR3 spans 13 residues. CDR1 and CDR2 (germline): SGDLS, YYNGEE. V shed 5 bases and J shed 6 bases, with 11 bases lying between them. This CDR3 is CASRNGWAGELFF. CDR3 nucleotides: TGTGCCAGCAGAAATGGATGGGCCGGGGAGCTGTTTTTT.

Worth noting for this clonotype: A much larger clone is a single base away; this may be a read error. Without the conserved terminal phenylalanine or tryptophan, this CDR3 likely stems from a read error. The chain uses TRBV7-9 and TRBJ2-7, with 9 bases identical to TRBD1. CDR1 is SEHNR and CDR2 is FQNEAQ in the germline V gene (reference sequence). V lost 3 bases to trimming and J lost 5 bases; unmatched junction nucleotides: 5. The CDR3 loop spans 14 amino acids. CDR3 in DNA: TGTGCCAGCAGCTTTGGACAGGGGATTAACGAGCAGTACTGC. It is translated as CASSFGQGINEQYC.

V is TRBV7-2 and J is TRBJ2-5; D is possibly TRBD1 (6 bases). This CDR3 is 16 amino acids long. The germline CDR1 and CDR2 sequences are SGHTA and FQGNSA. Trimming cost V 5 bases and J 0 bases, with 16 bases left between them. The CDR3 nucleotides are TGTGCCAGCAGCCCATTGACAGGACTGTACCAAGAGACCCAGTACTTC. Its translation: CASSPLTGLYQETQYF.

About this clonotype: Given a much more abundant clone one base away, this may be a read error. The rearrangement uses TRBV6-1 and TRBJ1-1; maybe TRBD1 (6 bases). Germline V gene lookup returns CDR1 MNHNS and CDR2 SASEGT. V dropped 2 bases and J dropped 4 bases, with 8 bases sitting between them. CDR3 size: 13 residues. CDR3 sequence reads: CASSEQDSTEAFF. Written as DNA, the CDR3 is TGTGCCAGCAGTGAACAGGACAGCACTGAAGCTTTCTTT.

The rearrangement uses TRBV20-1 and TRBJ1-1; D might be TRBD1 (5 bases). CDR1 and CDR2 (germline): DFQATT, SNEGSKA (reference sequence). V lost 0 bases and J 5 bases, leaving 13 bases between the germline ends. The CDR3 sequence is 14 residues long. CDR3 amino acids: CSARDPRGRTEAFF. The CDR3, as DNA: TGCAGTGCTAGAGATCCCCGGGGCCGTACTGAAGCTTTCTTT.

With respect to this clonotype: At one boundary the junction diverges from the germline segment, which might be a read error. V usage is TRBV7-3 and J usage is TRBJ2-5; D perhaps matches TRBD2 (6 bases). The CDR3 runs to 15 residues. The germline V gene encodes CDR1 SGHTA and CDR2 FQGTGA. In DNA form, the CDR3 reads TGTGCCGGCAGCTTAAGTCTCGGGAGTTACAACGAGCAGTACTTT. Amino acid sequence: CAGSLSLGSYNEQYF.

This chain uses TRBV15 with TRBJ2-3; 7 bases match TRBD1. Trimming cost V 0 bases and J 6 bases; bases outside gene matches: 9. Germline values: CDR1 LNHNV, CDR2 YYDKDF (reference sequence). This CDR3 spans 16 amino acids. CDR3 in DNA: TGTGCCACCAGCAGAGAAAGGGGGCGAGGATCGGATACGCAGTATTTT. It translates to CATSRERGRGSDTQYF. The full variable domain, completed using reference TRBV15 and TRBJ2-3, is DAMVIQNPRYQVTQFGKPVTLSCSQTLNHNVMYWYQQKSSQAPKLLFHYYDKDFNNEADTPDNFQSRRPNTSFCFLDIRSPGLGDTAMYLCATSRERGRGSDTQYFGPGTRLTVL.

This clonotype was counted many times. The rearrangement joins TRBV19 to TRBJ1-5; TRBD1 matches 8 bases. J was trimmed by 7 bases and V by 4 bases; bases with no gene match: 6. The germline gives CDR1 LNHDA, CDR2 SQIVND (reference sequence). This CDR3 comprises 14 residues. The CDR3 DNA follows: TGTGCCAGTAGTAGGGAGGACAGGGACCAGCCCCAGCATTTT. It translates to CASSREDRDQPQHF.

The V and J genes are TRBV12-3 or TRBV12-4 and TRBJ2-6; 7 positions agree with TRBD1. The J segment lost 2 bases and the V segment lost 4 bases, leaving 11 bases of the junction unmatched. The CDR3 covers 18 residues. This CDR3 is CASSSAGTARPGANVLTF. Written as DNA, the CDR3 is TGTGCCAGCAGTTCCGCCGGGACAGCCCGCCCTGGGGCCAACGTCCTGACTTTC.

This clonotype was seen only a few times. The germline gene is not matched at one end of the junction; a read error may be the cause. This sequence joins TRBV12-3 or TRBV12-4 and TRBJ1-4; D may be TRBD1 (5 bases). The CDR3 runs 15 residues. The CDR3 DNA reads TGTGCCAGCAGTTTAAACCGACAGACTAATGAAGAACTGTTTTTT. Protein sequence: CASSLNRQTNEELFF.

This clonotype turned up a few times. The chain employs TRBV4-3 and TRBJ1-2; tentatively, D is TRBD1 (5 bases). The CDR3 contains 16 residues. Germline assignment: CDR1 LGHNA and CDR2 YSLEER. The V and J ends lost 1 base and 3 bases respectively, with 15 bases between them. The DNA for the CDR3 is TGCGCCAGCAGCCAAGTCGGGCAGGGAGCTCACTATGGCTACACCTTC. It is translated as CASSQVGQGAHYGYTF.

This clonotype came up many times. This chain joins TRBV19 and TRBJ1-5; possibly TRBD1 for D (5 bases). The V gene's germline CDR1 is LNHDA and CDR2 SQIVND (reference sequence). The CDR3 has 15 residues. Trimming stripped 5 bases from V and 0 bases from J, with 11 bases between. As DNA, the CDR3 is TGTGCCAGTAGTTACAGGCCGGATAGCAATCAGCCCCAGCATTTT. Its protein product is CASSYRPDSNQPQHF. The complete variable domain, with remaining parts taken from reference TRBV19 and TRBJ1-5, reads DGGITQSPKYLFRKEGQNVTLSCEQNLNHDAMYWYRQDPGQGLRLIYYSQIVNDFQKGDIAEGYSVSREKKESFPLTVTSAQKNPTAFYLCASSYRPDSNQPQHFGDGTRLSIL.

The rearrangement uses TRBV4-3 and TRBJ1-4; a possible D gene is TRBD1 (5 bases). CDR3 length: 16 amino acids. The germline V gene has CDR1 LGHNA and CDR2 YSLEER. Trimming removed 0 bases at V and 8 bases at J, with 16 bases between. CDR3 loop: CASSQDAGRVGEKLFF. CDR3 in DNA: TGCGCCAGCAGCCAAGACGCCGGCAGGGTGGGAGAAAAACTGTTTTTT.

This clonotype was picked up a small number of times. This chain joins TRBV20-1 and TRBJ1-4; D gene uncertain. This CDR3 spans 14 amino acids. Trimming removed 3 bases from V and 0 bases from J, with 8 bases in between. Germline loops: CDR1 DFQATT, CDR2 SNEGSKA (reference sequence). CDR3 nucleotide sequence: TGCAGTGCTAGTCTCCAAGCAACTAATGAAAAACTGTTTTTT. Translation gives CSASLQATNEKLFF.